The TCR beta chain described here comes from a study of T cells after posttransplantation cyclophosphamide. Study-wide points: Donor-recipient repertoire similarity was low at 1-2 months, rising over year one. Skin or GI-infiltrating T cells shared few TRB sequences with blood. TRB clonality was highly associated with recipient CMV seropositivity and reactivation.

Germline V lookup: CDR1 MDHEN, CDR2 SYDVKM. This CDR3 has 16 residues. The germline V and J ends were trimmed by 5 bases and 0 bases, with 16 bases remaining between them. Generated by immunoSEQ multiplex PCR, the TCRdb table keeps only in-frame clones and is missing some. The table lists about 38,000 clones, with no singletons. This clone was observed a few times. The antigen remains undetermined. The chain has TRBV28 and TRBJ2-5; a weak D match, TRBD2 (5 bases). This sequence originates from a man in his fifties in good health, CMV-negative, and a related stem cell transplant donor. The specimen sequenced was PBMCs. The CDR3 DNA follows: TGTGCCAGCAGTCCACACGGGAACGGGTACCAAGAGACCCAGTACTTC. It codes for CASSPHGNGYQETQYF.